This T cell receptor beta chain was profiled in a study of blood T cell repertoires in COVID-19. Overall study context: Sites in the United States, Italy and Spain provided acute and convalescent COVID-19 samples.

CDR1 and CDR2 (germline): SGHTA, FQGNSA. V was clipped by 2 bases and J by 4 bases, with 17 bases between them. This CDR3 has 16 residues. Sequenced by immunoSEQ multiplex PCR; TCRdb stores in-frame clones only, minus some. The data hold over 150,000 clones, with roughly 80% observed a single time. The chain links TRBV7-2 to TRBJ2-5, with a possible D match to TRBD1 (5 bases). Specimen: peripheral blood. This clonotype was obtained from a woman of 80 years or more with acute or convalescent COVID-19. The CDR3 DNA is TGTGCCAGCAGCTTAAACAACCCAGGGATATCAGAGACCCAGTACTTC. This translates into CASSLNNPGISETQYF.